This TCR beta chain was sequenced for a study of response to subunit inactivated influenza vaccine listed by TCRdb under 2018. For context, the study as a whole: Deep quantitative profiling of the T cell receptor repertoire was used in the study to follow responses to a trivalent subunit inactivated influenza vaccine.

This clonotype turned up a few times. It has no known antigen specificity. No per-base quality is available; no much larger clone lies one base away. Measured from the cysteine to the phenylalanine, the CDR3 is 13 residues long. CDR3 DNA is the only sequence kept; it has 39 bases, read in frame from the first base. Ends trimmed: V by 5 bases, J by 5 bases; bases unmatched to a gene: 4. The germline V gene specifies KGHDR as CDR1 and SFDVKD as CDR2. Broad study findings and their caveats: It was suggested by the authors that each seasonal influenza vaccination may recruit only a limited number of new T cells.

The library was prepared using RT-PCR. The listed sequencing device is Illumina HiSeq 2500. TCRdb took the public reads, trimmed them with fastp at Q25, ran MiXCR for clone calling and kept in-frame beta chains. Rows with one shared CDR3 protein collapse into an entry with the most common genes and DNA. Across this sample there are about 160,000 distinct CDR3 sequences, with over 8.5% seen only once. About 40% of the sample belongs to the ten largest clones. The chain couples TRBV24-1 to TRBJ2-7, and 8 junctional nucleotides match TRBD2. This sequence originates from a man between 50 and 69 years old who received an inactivated influenza vaccine. Donor details come from another sample of the same person, matched by shared clones. The sequencing here drew on CD8+ T cells sorted from PBMCs, taken roughly 24 months after vaccination. The nucleotide sequence is given as TGTGCCACCAGTGTGGGTAGCGGGGACGAGCAGTACTTC. Translation gives CATSVGSGDEQYF.